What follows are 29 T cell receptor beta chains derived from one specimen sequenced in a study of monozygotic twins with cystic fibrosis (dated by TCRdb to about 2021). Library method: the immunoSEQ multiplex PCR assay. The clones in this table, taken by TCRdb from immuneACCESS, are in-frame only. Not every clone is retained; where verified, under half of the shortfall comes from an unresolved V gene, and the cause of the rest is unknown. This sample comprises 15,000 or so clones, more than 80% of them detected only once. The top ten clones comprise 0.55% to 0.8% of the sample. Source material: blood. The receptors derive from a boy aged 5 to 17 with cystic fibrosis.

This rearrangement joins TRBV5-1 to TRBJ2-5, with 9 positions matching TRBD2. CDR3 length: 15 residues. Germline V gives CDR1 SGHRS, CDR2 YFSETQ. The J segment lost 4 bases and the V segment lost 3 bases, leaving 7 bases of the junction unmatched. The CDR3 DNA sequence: TGCGCCAGCAGCTCTGCCGGCGGGAGGGGAGAGACCCAGTACTTC. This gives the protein CASSSAGGRGETQYF. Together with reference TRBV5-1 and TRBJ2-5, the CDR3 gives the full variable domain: KAGVTQTPRYLIKTRGQQVTLSCSPISGHRSVSWYQQTPGQGLQFLFEYFSETQRNKGNFPGRFSGRQFSNSRSEMNVSTLELGDSALYLCASSSAGGRGETQYFGPGTRLLVL.

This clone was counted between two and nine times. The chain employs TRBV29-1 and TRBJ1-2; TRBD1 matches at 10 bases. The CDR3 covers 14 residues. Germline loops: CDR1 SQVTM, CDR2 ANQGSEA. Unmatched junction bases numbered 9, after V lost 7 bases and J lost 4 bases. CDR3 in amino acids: CSAVRTGGGYGYTF. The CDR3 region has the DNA TGCAGCGCCGTGAGGACAGGGGGAGGCTATGGCTACACCTTC.

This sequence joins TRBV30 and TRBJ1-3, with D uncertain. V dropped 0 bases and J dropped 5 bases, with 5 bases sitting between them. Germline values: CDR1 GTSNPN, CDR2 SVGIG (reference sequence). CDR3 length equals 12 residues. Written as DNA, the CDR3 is TGTGCCTGGAGTGTAACCCGAAACACCATATATTTT. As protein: CAWSVTRNTIYF.

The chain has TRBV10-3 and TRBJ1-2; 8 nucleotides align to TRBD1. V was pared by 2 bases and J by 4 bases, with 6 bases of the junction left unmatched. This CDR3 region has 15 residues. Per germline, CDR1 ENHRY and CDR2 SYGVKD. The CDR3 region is CAISEGQGGSYGYTF. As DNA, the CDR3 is TGTGCCATCAGTGAGGGACAGGGAGGATCCTATGGCTACACCTTC.

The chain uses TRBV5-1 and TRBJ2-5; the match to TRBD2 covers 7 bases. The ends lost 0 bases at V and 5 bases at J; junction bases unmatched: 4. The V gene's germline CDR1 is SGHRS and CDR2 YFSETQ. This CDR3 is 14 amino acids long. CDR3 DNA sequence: TGCGCCAGCAGCTTGGGCGGGGGTTCCGAGACCCAGTACTTC. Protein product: CASSLGGGSETQYF.

The CDR3 region is CATSGVSTDTQYF. In DNA form, the CDR3 reads TGTGCCACCAGCGGGGTGAGCACAGATACGCAGTATTTT. V is TRBV15 and J is TRBJ2-3; the D is unclear. V was clipped by 5 bases and J by 0 bases, with 6 bases between them. Per the germline V gene, CDR1 is LNHNV and CDR2 is YYDKDF (reference sequence). The CDR3 extends over 13 amino acids.

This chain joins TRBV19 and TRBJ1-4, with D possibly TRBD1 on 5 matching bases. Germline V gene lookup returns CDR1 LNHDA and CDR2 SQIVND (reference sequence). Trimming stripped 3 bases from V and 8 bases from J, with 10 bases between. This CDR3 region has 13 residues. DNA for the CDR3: TGTGCCAGTAGTATCGCAGGGAGCGAAAAACTGTTTTTT. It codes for CASSIAGSEKLFF.

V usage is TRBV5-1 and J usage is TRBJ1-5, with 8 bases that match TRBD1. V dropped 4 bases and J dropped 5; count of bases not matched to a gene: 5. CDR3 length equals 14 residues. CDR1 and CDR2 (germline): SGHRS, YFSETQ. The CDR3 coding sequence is TGCGCCAGCAGCCCGGACAGGGTGGATCAGCCCCAGCATTTT. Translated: CASSPDRVDQPQHF.

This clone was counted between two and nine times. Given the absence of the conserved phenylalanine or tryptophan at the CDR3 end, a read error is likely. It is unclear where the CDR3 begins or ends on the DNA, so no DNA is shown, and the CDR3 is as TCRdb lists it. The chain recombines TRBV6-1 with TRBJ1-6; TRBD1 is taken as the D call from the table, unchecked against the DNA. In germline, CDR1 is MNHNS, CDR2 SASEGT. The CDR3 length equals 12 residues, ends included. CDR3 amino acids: CASRGTGWATGI.

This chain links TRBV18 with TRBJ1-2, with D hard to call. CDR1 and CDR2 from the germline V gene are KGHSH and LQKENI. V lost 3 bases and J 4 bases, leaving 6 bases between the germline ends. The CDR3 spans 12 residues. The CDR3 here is CASSPSGYGYTF. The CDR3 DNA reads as TGTGCCAGCTCACCCTCCGGCTATGGCTACACCTTC.

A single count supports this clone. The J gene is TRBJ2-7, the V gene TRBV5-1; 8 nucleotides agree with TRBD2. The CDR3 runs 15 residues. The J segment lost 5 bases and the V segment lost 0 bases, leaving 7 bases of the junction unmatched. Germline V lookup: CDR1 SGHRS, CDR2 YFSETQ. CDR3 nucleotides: TGCGCCAGCAGCTTGGAGGGGACTAGTTTTAACGAGCAGTACTTC. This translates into CASSLEGTSFNEQYF.

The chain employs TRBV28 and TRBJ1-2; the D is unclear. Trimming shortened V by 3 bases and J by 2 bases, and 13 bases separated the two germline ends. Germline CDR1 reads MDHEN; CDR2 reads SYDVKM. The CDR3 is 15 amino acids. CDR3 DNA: TGTGCCAGCAGTTTCACCCCCGGGAACAACTATGGCTACACCTTC. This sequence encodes CASSFTPGNNYGYTF.

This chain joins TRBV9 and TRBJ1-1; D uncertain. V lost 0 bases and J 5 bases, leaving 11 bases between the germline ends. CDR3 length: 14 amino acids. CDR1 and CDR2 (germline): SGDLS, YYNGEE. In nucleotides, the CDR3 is TGTGCCAGCAGCGTAGGAGCGGTTGAGACTGAAGCTTTCTTT. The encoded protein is CASSVGAVETEAFF.

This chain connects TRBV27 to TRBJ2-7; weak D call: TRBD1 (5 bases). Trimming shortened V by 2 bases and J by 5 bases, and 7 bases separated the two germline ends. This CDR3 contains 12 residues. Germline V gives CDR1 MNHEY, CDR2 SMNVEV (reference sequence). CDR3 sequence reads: CASSLVGDEQYF. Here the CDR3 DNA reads TGTGCCAGCAGTTTAGTAGGGGACGAGCAGTACTTC.

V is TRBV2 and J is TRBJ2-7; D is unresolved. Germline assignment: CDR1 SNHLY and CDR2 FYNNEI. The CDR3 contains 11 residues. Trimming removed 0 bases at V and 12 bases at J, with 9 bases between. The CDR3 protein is CASSEALVGYF. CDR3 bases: TGTGCCAGCAGTGAAGCCCTGGTGGGGTACTTC.

This CDR3 reads CAWSASGTQQFF. The DNA for the CDR3 is TGTGCCTGGAGTGCTTCGGGGACACAGCAGTTCTTC. V is TRBV30 and J is TRBJ2-1; possible D gene TRBD1, 6 bases. Germline V lookup: CDR1 GTSNPN, CDR2 SVGIG (reference sequence). Trimming stripped 1 base from V and 11 bases from J, with 12 bases between. CDR3 length: 12 residues. Looking up the rest from reference TRBV30 and TRBJ2-1 gives the full variable domain: SQTIHQWPATLVQPVGSPLSLECTVEGTSNPNLYWYRQAAGRGLQLLFYSVGIGQISSEVPQNLSASRPQDRQFILSSKKLLLSDSGFYLCAWSASGTQQFFGPGTRLTVL.

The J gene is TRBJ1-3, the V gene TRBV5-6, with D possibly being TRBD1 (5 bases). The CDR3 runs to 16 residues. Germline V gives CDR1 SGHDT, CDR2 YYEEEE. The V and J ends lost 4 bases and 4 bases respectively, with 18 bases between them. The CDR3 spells CASSRNPGNHGNTIYF. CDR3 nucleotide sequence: TGTGCCAGCAGCCGAAACCCAGGGAATCACGGAAACACCATATATTTT. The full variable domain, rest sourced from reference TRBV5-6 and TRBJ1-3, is DAGVTQSPTHLIKTRGQQVTLRCSPKSGHDTVSWYQQALGQGPQFIFQYYEEEERQRGNFPDRFSGHQFPNYSSELNVNALLLGDSALYLCASSRNPGNHGNTIYFGEGSWLTVV.

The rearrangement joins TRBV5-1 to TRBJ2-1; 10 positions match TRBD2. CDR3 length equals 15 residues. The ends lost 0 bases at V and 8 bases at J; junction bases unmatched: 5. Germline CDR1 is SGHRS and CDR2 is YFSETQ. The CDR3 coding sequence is TGCGCCAGCAGCTTGGAAGGACTAGCGGTAGATGAGCAGTTCTTC. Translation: CASSLEGLAVDEQFF.

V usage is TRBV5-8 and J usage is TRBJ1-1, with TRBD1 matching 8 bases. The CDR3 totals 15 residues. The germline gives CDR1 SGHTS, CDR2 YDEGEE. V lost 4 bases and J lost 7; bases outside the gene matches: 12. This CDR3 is CASSDRQGSYGEAFF. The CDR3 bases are TGTGCCAGCAGCGATAGACAGGGGAGTTACGGTGAAGCTTTCTTT. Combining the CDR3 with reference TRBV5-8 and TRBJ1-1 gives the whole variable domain EAGVTQSPTHLIKTRGQQATLRCSPISGHTSVYWYQQALGLGLQFLLWYDEGEERNRGNFPPRFSGRQFPNYSSELNVNALELEDSALYLCASSDRQGSYGEAFFGQGTRLTVV.

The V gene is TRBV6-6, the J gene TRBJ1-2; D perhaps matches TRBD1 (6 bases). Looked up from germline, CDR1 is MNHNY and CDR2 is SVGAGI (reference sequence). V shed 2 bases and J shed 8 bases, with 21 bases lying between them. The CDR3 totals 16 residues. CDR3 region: CASSYVITGRAMGYTF. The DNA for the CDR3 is TGTGCCAGCAGTTACGTTATTACAGGGAGAGCAATGGGCTACACCTTC.

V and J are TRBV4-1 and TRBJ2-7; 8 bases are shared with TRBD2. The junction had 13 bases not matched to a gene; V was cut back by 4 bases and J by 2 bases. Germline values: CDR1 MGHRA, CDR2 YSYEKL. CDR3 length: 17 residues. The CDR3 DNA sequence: TGCGCCAGCAGCCTCGAGGCCAGGAGCGGGGGTACCTACGAGCAGTACTTC. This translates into CASSLEARSGGTYEQYF.

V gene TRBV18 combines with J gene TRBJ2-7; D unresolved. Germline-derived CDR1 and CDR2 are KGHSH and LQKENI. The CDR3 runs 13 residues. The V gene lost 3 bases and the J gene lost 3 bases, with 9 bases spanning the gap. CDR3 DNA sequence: TGTGCCAGCTCACCTAGGAGCCTCTACGAGCAGTACTTC. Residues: CASSPRSLYEQYF.

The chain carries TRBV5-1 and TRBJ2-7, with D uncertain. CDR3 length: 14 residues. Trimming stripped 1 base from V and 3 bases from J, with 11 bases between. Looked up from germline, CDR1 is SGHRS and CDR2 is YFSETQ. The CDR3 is CASSLFGDYYEQYF. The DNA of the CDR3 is TGCGCCAGCAGCTTGTTTGGCGATTACTACGAGCAGTACTTC.

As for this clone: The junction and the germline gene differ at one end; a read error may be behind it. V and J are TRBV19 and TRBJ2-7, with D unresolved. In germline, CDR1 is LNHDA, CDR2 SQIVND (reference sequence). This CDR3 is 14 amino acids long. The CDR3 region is CASSSDGRSYGQYF. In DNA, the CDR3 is TGTGCCAGTAGTTCCGACGGACGCTCCTACGGGCAGTACTTC.

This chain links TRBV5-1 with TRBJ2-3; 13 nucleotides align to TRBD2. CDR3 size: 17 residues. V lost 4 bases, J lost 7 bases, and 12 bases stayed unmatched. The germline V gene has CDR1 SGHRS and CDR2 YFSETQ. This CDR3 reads CASSQDRTSGGWNTQYF. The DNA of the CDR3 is TGCGCCAGCAGCCAGGATAGGACTAGCGGGGGTTGGAATACGCAGTATTTT.

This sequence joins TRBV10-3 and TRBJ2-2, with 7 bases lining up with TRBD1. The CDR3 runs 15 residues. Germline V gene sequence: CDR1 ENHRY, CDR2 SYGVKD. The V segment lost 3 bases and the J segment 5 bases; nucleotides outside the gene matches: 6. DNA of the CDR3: TGTGCCATCAGTGAATGGGACAGAAAGACCGGGGAGCTGTTTTTT. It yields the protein CAISEWDRKTGELFF.

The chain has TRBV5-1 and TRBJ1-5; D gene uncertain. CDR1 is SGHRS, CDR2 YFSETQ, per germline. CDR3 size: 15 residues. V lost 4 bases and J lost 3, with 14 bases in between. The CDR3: CASSQNGFYNQPQHF. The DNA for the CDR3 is TGCGCCAGCAGCCAGAACGGGTTCTACAATCAGCCCCAGCATTTT.

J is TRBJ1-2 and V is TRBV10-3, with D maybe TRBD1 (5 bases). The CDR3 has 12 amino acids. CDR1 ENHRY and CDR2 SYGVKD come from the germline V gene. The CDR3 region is CATAGQWSGYTF. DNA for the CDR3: TGTGCAACCGCGGGGCAGTGGAGTGGCTACACCTTC.

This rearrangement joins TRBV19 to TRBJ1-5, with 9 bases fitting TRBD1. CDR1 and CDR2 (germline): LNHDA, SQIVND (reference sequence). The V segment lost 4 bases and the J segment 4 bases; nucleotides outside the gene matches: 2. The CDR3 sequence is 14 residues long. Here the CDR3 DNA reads TGTGCCAGTAGTACGACAGGGGGTAATCAGCCCCAGCATTTT. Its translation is CASSTTGGNQPQHF.